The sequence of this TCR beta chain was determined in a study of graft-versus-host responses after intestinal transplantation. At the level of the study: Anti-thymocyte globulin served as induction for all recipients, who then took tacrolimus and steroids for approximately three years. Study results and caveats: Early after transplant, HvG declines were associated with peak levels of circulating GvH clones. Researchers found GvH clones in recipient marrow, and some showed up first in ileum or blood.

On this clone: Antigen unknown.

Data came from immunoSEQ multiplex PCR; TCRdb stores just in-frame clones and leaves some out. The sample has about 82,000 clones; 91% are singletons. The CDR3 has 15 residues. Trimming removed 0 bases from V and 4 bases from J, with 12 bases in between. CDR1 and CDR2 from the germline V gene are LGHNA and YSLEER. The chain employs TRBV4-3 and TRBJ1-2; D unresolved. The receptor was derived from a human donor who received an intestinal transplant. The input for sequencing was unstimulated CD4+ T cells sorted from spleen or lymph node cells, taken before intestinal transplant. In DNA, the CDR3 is TGCGCCAGCAGCCAAGATCCGGCGGCCCTCTATGGCTACACCTTC. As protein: CASSQDPAALYGYTF.